Listed below are T cell receptor beta chains from one sample, sequenced in a study of shared clonotypes between healthy human individuals. Using immunoSEQ multiplex PCR, the repertoire was profiled, and TCRdb retains in-frame clones only, with some absent. The sample shows around 2,000,000 clones, approximately 95% of them seen only once. The sample taken for sequencing was naive CD8+ T cells sorted from blood. Every receptor here comes from a young man in good health. Both conserved end residues are part of each CDR3. D genes are given only for firm matches. Part of the rows lack a size; the others show once, few, many or a class for expanded clones.

j_gene: TRBJ2-1; v_gene: TRBV6-1; abundance: .; d_gene: .; CDR3nt: TGTGCCAGCGGTCAGCTCCTGAGCTCCTACAATGAGCAGTTCTTC; CDR3aa: CASGQLLSSYNEQFF
j_gene: TRBJ2-5; v_gene: TRBV27; abundance: .; d_gene: TRBD1; CDR3nt: TGTGCCAGCAGTCCCGGACAGGGTAGGGTCCAAGAGACCCAGTACTTC; CDR3aa: CASSPGQGRVQETQYF
j_gene: TRBJ2-7; v_gene: TRBV11-2; abundance: .; d_gene: .; CDR3nt: TGTGCCAGCAGCGAAGGGGCGGACTCCTACGAGCAGTACTTC; CDR3aa: CASSEGADSYEQYF
j_gene: TRBJ2-1; v_gene: TRBV4-2; abundance: .; d_gene: TRBD1; CDR3nt: TGTGCCAGCAGCCAAGAAACAGGGGCTCACAATGAGCAGTTCTTC; CDR3aa: CASSQETGAHNEQFF
j_gene: TRBJ2-1; v_gene: TRBV10-1; abundance: .; d_gene: .; CDR3nt: TGCGCCAGCAGTGATATCCGACCAGTCGATGAGCAGTTCTTC; CDR3aa: CASSDIRPVDEQFF
j_gene: TRBJ1-1; v_gene: TRBV7-6; abundance: .; d_gene: .; CDR3nt: TGTGCCGCCACCGCCGGGGTTCTGGACACTGAAGCTTTCTTT; CDR3aa: CAATAGVLDTEAFF
j_gene: TRBJ1-2; v_gene: TRBV7-8; abundance: .; d_gene: TRBD1; CDR3nt: TGTGCCAGCAGCTCCGGGACAGGGGAGGACTATGGCTACACCTTC; CDR3aa: CASSSGTGEDYGYTF
j_gene: TRBJ1-1; v_gene: TRBV11-2; abundance: .; d_gene: .; CDR3nt: TGTGCCAGCAGCTTAGATGCAGGGGTGATCACTGAAGCTTTCTTT; CDR3aa: CASSLDAGVITEAFF
j_gene: TRBJ2-5; v_gene: TRBV30; abundance: .; d_gene: .; CDR3nt: TGTGCCTGGAGTCCCGGGGGTGTGGGACAGACCCAGTACTTC; CDR3aa: CAWSPGGVGQTQYF
j_gene: TRBJ2-3; v_gene: TRBV7-9; abundance: .; d_gene: .; CDR3nt: TGTGCCAGCAGCTCCGGACGAGATACGCAGTATTTT; CDR3aa: CASSSGRDTQYF
j_gene: TRBJ2-1; v_gene: TRBV9; abundance: .; d_gene: .; CDR3nt: TGTGCCAGCAGCGTAGGAGGCGGGACTGAGCAGTTCTTC; CDR3aa: CASSVGGGTEQFF
j_gene: TRBJ2-5; v_gene: TRBV6-5; abundance: once; d_gene: TRBD2; CDR3nt: TGTGCCAGCGAGGGAGGGCGGTACCAAGAGACCCAGTACTTC; CDR3aa: CASEGGRYQETQYF
j_gene: TRBJ1-5; v_gene: TRBV4-1; abundance: .; d_gene: .; CDR3nt: TGCGCCAGCAGTGACAGTGATAGCAATCAGCCCCAGCATTTT; CDR3aa: CASSDSDSNQPQHF
j_gene: TRBJ2-7; v_gene: TRBV28; abundance: .; d_gene: .; CDR3nt: TGTGCCAGCAGTTTTACCCAAAGTGGGTACGAGCAGTACTTC; CDR3aa: CASSFTQSGYEQYF
j_gene: TRBJ2-1; v_gene: TRBV27; abundance: .; d_gene: TRBD2; CDR3nt: TGTGCCAGCAGTAAAGGACTAGCGGGTGGTGAGCAGTTCTTC; CDR3aa: CASSKGLAGGEQFF
j_gene: TRBJ2-3; v_gene: TRBV5-6; abundance: .; d_gene: .; CDR3nt: TGTGCCAGCAGCTTGGAGTCGCCTACGCAGTATTTT; CDR3aa: CASSLESPTQYF
j_gene: TRBJ1-1; v_gene: TRBV27; abundance: .; d_gene: TRBD1; CDR3nt: TGTGCCAGCAGTTTATCGCCAGGGGGCGCGGGCACTGAAGCTTTCTTT; CDR3aa: CASSLSPGGAGTEAFF
j_gene: TRBJ2-5; v_gene: TRBV7-4; abundance: .; d_gene: .; CDR3nt: TGTGCCAGCAGCTTGTACCAGAGTCGAGGGGAGACCCAGTACTTC; CDR3aa: CASSLYQSRGETQYF
j_gene: TRBJ2-7; v_gene: TRBV27; abundance: .; d_gene: TRBD1; CDR3nt: TGTGCCAGCAGTTTGACAGGGGGCCTCTACGAGCAGTACTTC; CDR3aa: CASSLTGGLYEQYF
j_gene: TRBJ1-3; v_gene: TRBV7-2; abundance: .; d_gene: .; CDR3nt: TGTGCCAGCAGCTCCCTGAGCGCGGCAGCCTGGGACACCATATATTTT; CDR3aa: CASSSLSAAAWDTIYF
j_gene: TRBJ2-5; v_gene: TRBV4-1; abundance: .; d_gene: TRBD2; CDR3nt: TGCGCCAGCAGCCGCCACCAGGATGGGACTAGCTTAGAGACCCAGTACTTC; CDR3aa: CASSRHQDGTSLETQYF
j_gene: TRBJ2-7; v_gene: TRBV13; abundance: .; d_gene: .; CDR3nt: TGTGCCAGCAGCTCCCCGGGTTCCTACGAGCAGTACTTC; CDR3aa: CASSSPGSYEQYF
j_gene: TRBJ2-5; v_gene: TRBV4-1; abundance: .; d_gene: TRBD2; CDR3nt: TGCGCCAGCAGCCTTACGCCCGGGGGGGGAGAGACCCAGTACTTC; CDR3aa: CASSLTPGGGETQYF
j_gene: TRBJ2-1; v_gene: TRBV14; abundance: .; d_gene: TRBD1; CDR3nt: TGTGCCAGCAGCCAAGAATCATACAGGGGTGTAAGAAATGAGCAGTTCTTC; CDR3aa: CASSQESYRGVRNEQFF
j_gene: TRBJ2-7; v_gene: TRBV11-2; abundance: few; d_gene: .; CDR3nt: TGTGCCAGCAGCTCCCACTACGAGCAGTACTTC; CDR3aa: CASSSHYEQYF